The clone carrying this T cell receptor (beta chain) was counted between two and nine times. The source of the sample is a study of blood T cell repertoires in COVID-19. Study information: Sites in the United States, Italy and Spain provided acute and convalescent COVID-19 samples.

What the recovered Cohort 3 donors had was two negative PCRs, clearance, or symptom resolution. Sequenced by immunoSEQ multiplex PCR; TCRdb stores in-frame clones only, minus some. The sample holds 130,000 to 150,000 clones, 70% to 90% seen once. The sample consisted of PBMCs or T cells enriched from blood (not recorded which). This TCR was recovered from a woman aged 40 to 49 who had recovered from COVID-19.

This CDR3 is CASSSWDRIMNTEAFF. The CDR3 DNA is TGTGCCAGTAGTTCCTGGGACAGAATCATGAACACTGAAGCTTTCTTT. The chain is built from TRBV19 and TRBJ1-1; 7 bases line up with TRBD1. The germline gives CDR1 LNHDA, CDR2 SQIVND (reference sequence). Trimming removed 5 bases from V and 0 bases from J; junction bases left unmatched: 9. This CDR3 is built from 16 residues.